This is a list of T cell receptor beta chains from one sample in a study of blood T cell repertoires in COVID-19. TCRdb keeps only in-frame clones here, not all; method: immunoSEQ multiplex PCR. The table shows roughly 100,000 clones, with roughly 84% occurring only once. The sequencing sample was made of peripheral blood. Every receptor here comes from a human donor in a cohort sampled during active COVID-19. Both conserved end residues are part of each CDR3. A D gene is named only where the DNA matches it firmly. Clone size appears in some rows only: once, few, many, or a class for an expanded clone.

CDR3aa: CATSRGADSDQETQYF; CDR3nt: TGTGCCACCAGCAGAGGGGCGGACAGTGACCAAGAGACCCAGTACTTC; d_gene: -; j_gene: TRBJ2-5; v_gene: TRBV15; abundance: -
CDR3aa: CASRPGTGVYEQYF; CDR3nt: TGTGCCAGCAGGCCCGGGACAGGGGTATACGAGCAGTACTTC; d_gene: TRBD1; j_gene: TRBJ2-7; v_gene: TRBV6-5; abundance: -
CDR3aa: CASSTSTDTQYF; CDR3nt: TGTGCCAGCTCAACTAGCACAGATACGCAGTATTTT; d_gene: -; j_gene: TRBJ2-3; v_gene: TRBV18; abundance: -
CDR3aa: CASSLVDRSYYEQYF; CDR3nt: TGTGCCAGCAGCTTGGTGGACAGAAGTTACTACGAGCAGTACTTC; d_gene: -; j_gene: TRBJ2-7; v_gene: TRBV5-6; abundance: -
CDR3aa: CASSSSGGGANEQFF; CDR3nt: TGTGCCAGCAGTTCCTCTGGCGGGGGGGCGAATGAGCAGTTCTTC; d_gene: TRBD2; j_gene: TRBJ2-1; v_gene: TRBV6-6; abundance: -
CDR3aa: CATEERTGIWQPQHF; CDR3nt: TGTGCCACAGAAGAGCGAACAGGGATTTGGCAGCCCCAGCATTTT; d_gene: -; j_gene: TRBJ1-5; v_gene: TRBV19; abundance: -
CDR3aa: CASSQYGHQPQHF; CDR3nt: TGTGCCAGCAGCCAATATGGGCATCAGCCCCAGCATTTT; d_gene: -; j_gene: TRBJ1-5; v_gene: TRBV3-1/TRBV3-2; abundance: -
CDR3aa: CASRRTSTDTQYF; CDR3nt: TGTGCCAGCAGACGGACTAGCACAGATACGCAGTATTTT; d_gene: -; j_gene: TRBJ2-3; v_gene: TRBV6-5; abundance: -
CDR3aa: CASSQALYEQYF; CDR3nt: TGTGCCAGCAGCCAAGCCCTTTACGAGCAGTACTTC; d_gene: -; j_gene: TRBJ2-7; v_gene: TRBV3-1/TRBV3-2; abundance: -
CDR3aa: CASSQATAQETQYF; CDR3nt: TGTGCCAGCAGCCAAGCGACAGCGCAAGAGACCCAGTACTTC; d_gene: -; j_gene: TRBJ2-5; v_gene: TRBV3-1/TRBV3-2; abundance: -
CDR3aa: CASSMALGTDTQYF; CDR3nt: TGCGCCAGCAGTATGGCCCTAGGCACAGATACGCAGTATTTT; d_gene: -; j_gene: TRBJ2-3; v_gene: TRBV5-1; abundance: -
CDR3aa: CASSSGQGSTDTQYF; CDR3nt: TGTGCCAGCAGCTCGGGACAGGGGAGCACAGATACGCAGTATTTT; d_gene: TRBD1; j_gene: TRBJ2-3; v_gene: TRBV28; abundance: once
CDR3aa: CASRLALFYEQYF; CDR3nt: TGTGCCAGCAGGCTAGCCTTATTCTACGAGCAGTACTTC; d_gene: -; j_gene: TRBJ2-7; v_gene: TRBV2; abundance: few
CDR3aa: CASSHGGDYHTDTQYF; CDR3nt: TGCGCCAGCAGCCATGGGGGGGACTACCATACAGATACGCAGTATTTT; d_gene: TRBD2; j_gene: TRBJ2-3; v_gene: TRBV4-1; abundance: few
CDR3aa: CASRAGSGVGNEQFF; CDR3nt: TGTGCCAGCAGGGCCGGGAGTGGGGTGGGTAATGAGCAGTTCTTC; d_gene: -; j_gene: TRBJ2-1; v_gene: TRBV7-3; abundance: -
CDR3aa: CASSLSGGGNTIYF; CDR3nt: TGTGCCAGCAGCCTATCAGGGGGTGGAAACACCATATATTTT; d_gene: TRBD1; j_gene: TRBJ1-3; v_gene: TRBV5-5; abundance: -
CDR3aa: CASRDLGFNYEQYF; CDR3nt: TGTGCCAGCAGAGACCTGGGCTTTAACTACGAGCAGTACTTC; d_gene: -; j_gene: TRBJ2-7; v_gene: TRBV2; abundance: -
CDR3aa: CASSTASGGAYEQYF; CDR3nt: TGTGCCAGCAGCACCGCAAGCGGGGGGGCCTACGAGCAGTACTTC; d_gene: TRBD2; j_gene: TRBJ2-7; v_gene: TRBV7-6; abundance: once
CDR3aa: CASSLSGHWETQYF; CDR3nt: TGTGCCAGCAGTTTATCGGGCCATTGGGAGACCCAGTACTTC; d_gene: -; j_gene: TRBJ2-5; v_gene: TRBV27; abundance: -
CDR3aa: CASSRGNTEAFF; CDR3nt: TGCGCCAGCAGCCGGGGGAACACTGAAGCTTTCTTT; d_gene: -; j_gene: TRBJ1-1; v_gene: TRBV5-1; abundance: -
CDR3aa: CASSPGLAADQETQYF; CDR3nt: TGTGCCAGCAGCCCGGGACTAGCGGCGGACCAAGAGACCCAGTACTTC; d_gene: TRBD2; j_gene: TRBJ2-5; v_gene: TRBV3-1/TRBV3-2; abundance: -
CDR3aa: CSAAIQSGRVGNEQFF; CDR3nt: TGCAGCGCTGCGATCCAGAGCGGGAGGGTGGGCAATGAGCAGTTCTTC; d_gene: TRBD2; j_gene: TRBJ2-1; v_gene: TRBV29-1; abundance: -
CDR3aa: CASSYSSGFYGYTF; CDR3nt: TGTGCCAGCAGTTATAGTTCAGGCTTCTATGGCTACACCTTC; d_gene: -; j_gene: TRBJ1-2; v_gene: TRBV6-2/TRBV6-3; abundance: -
CDR3aa: CASEGGRNGYTF; CDR3nt: TGTGCCTCGGAGGGTGGTAGGAACGGCTACACCTTC; d_gene: -; j_gene: TRBJ1-2; v_gene: TRBV30; abundance: -
CDR3aa: CASSYSRGSGYEQYF; CDR3nt: TGTGCCAGCAGTTACTCGAGAGGGTCGGGCTACGAGCAGTACTTC; d_gene: -; j_gene: TRBJ2-7; v_gene: TRBV6-6; abundance: -
CDR3aa: CASSLVGAGGLSYEQYF; CDR3nt: TGTGCCAGCAGTTTAGTTGGGGCTGGCGGTTTATCCTACGAGCAGTACTTC; d_gene: -; j_gene: TRBJ2-7; v_gene: TRBV27; abundance: -
CDR3aa: CASSLMGLATNEQYF; CDR3nt: TGTGCCAGCAGCTTGATGGGACTAGCTACGAACGAGCAGTACTTC; d_gene: TRBD2; j_gene: TRBJ2-7; v_gene: TRBV5-8; abundance: -
CDR3aa: CASSSTRRGRNSPLHF; CDR3nt: TGTGCCAGCAGTTCGACGAGGAGAGGGAGGAATTCACCCCTCCACTTT; d_gene: -; j_gene: TRBJ1-6; v_gene: TRBV27; abundance: -
CDR3aa: CASSAGLNNYGYTF; CDR3nt: TGTGCCAGCAGCGCGGGACTGAATAACTATGGCTACACCTTC; d_gene: -; j_gene: TRBJ1-2; v_gene: TRBV9; abundance: -
CDR3aa: CASSLDRVTDTQYF; CDR3nt: TGTGCCAGCAGCCTGGACAGGGTCACAGATACGCAGTATTTT; d_gene: TRBD1; j_gene: TRBJ2-3; v_gene: TRBV7-3; abundance: -
CDR3aa: CASSTPQVAGNTEAFF; CDR3nt: TGTGCCAGTAGTACCCCCCAGGTGGCTGGGAACACTGAAGCTTTCTTT; d_gene: -; j_gene: TRBJ1-1; v_gene: TRBV19; abundance: -
CDR3aa: CASSSRGTGELFF; CDR3nt: TGTGCCAGCAGTTCCAGGGGTACCGGGGAGCTGTTTTTT; d_gene: -; j_gene: TRBJ2-2; v_gene: TRBV28; abundance: medium-sized
CDR3aa: CAWSPGTNPRGPQHF; CDR3nt: TGTGCCTGGAGCCCTGGGACAAACCCGAGGGGGCCCCAGCATTTT; d_gene: -; j_gene: TRBJ1-5; v_gene: TRBV30; abundance: -